Listed below are T cell receptor beta chains from one sample, sequenced in a study of cytomegalovirus exposure and HLA in healthy donors. The protocol was immunoSEQ multiplex PCR, while the TCRdb copy is restricted to in-frame clones and leaves out a portion. The table shows 150,000 to 200,000 clones, with about three quarters occurring only once. Specimen: PBMCs. These receptors came from a woman in her twenties or thirties in good health and CMV-seropositive. The CDR3 runs from the conserved cysteine through the conserved F or W. D genes are given only for firm matches. Not every row has a clone size; where given, it reads once, few, many or a size class.

d_call,clone_size,v_call,j_call,cdr3_aa,cdr3_nt
TRBD1,.,TRBV9,TRBJ2-5,CASSVEDRGRWETQYF,TGTGCCAGCAGCGTCGAAGACAGGGGGCGGTGGGAGACCCAGTACTTC
.,few,TRBV5-1,TRBJ1-5,CASSLFGDRNQPQHF,TGCGCCAGCAGCTTGTTCGGGGATCGCAATCAGCCCCAGCATTTT
.,.,TRBV7-8,TRBJ2-2,CASSLVSSNTGELFF,TGTGCCAGCAGCTTAGTGTCTTCGAACACCGGGGAGCTGTTTTTT
.,.,TRBV5-4,TRBJ2-3,CASSLASNTDTQYF,TGTGCCAGCAGCTTGGCCTCTAACACAGATACGCAGTATTTT
.,.,TRBV5-4,TRBJ1-2,CASSLDVGSYGYTF,TGTGCCAGCAGCTTGGACGTAGGGAGCTATGGCTACACCTTC
TRBD1,.,TRBV2,TRBJ1-2,CASMDRGRSWEGYTF,TGTGCCAGCATGGACAGGGGAAGGAGTTGGGAAGGCTACACCTTC
TRBD2,.,TRBV5-6,TRBJ2-3,CASSMEGLAGVGYTDTQYF,TGTGCCAGCAGCATGGAGGGACTAGCGGGAGTAGGATACACAGATACGCAGTATTTT
TRBD2,.,TRBV6-4,TRBJ2-1,CASSSGSMTYNEQFF,TGTGCCAGCTCTAGCGGGAGTATGACCTACAATGAGCAGTTCTTC
TRBD1,few,TRBV27,TRBJ1-2,CASSKRQGGPYGYTF,TGTGCCAGCAGTAAGAGACAGGGGGGCCCCTATGGCTACACCTTC
.,once,TRBV30,TRBJ2-2,CAWSPGSGELFF,TGTGCCTGGAGCCCGGGGTCCGGGGAGCTGTTTTTT
.,.,TRBV28,TRBJ1-5,CASSLGQSQHF,TGTGCCAGCAGTCTCGGACAGAGCCAGCATTTT
.,few,TRBV18,TRBJ1-1,CASSPPDTNTEAFF,TGTGCCAGCTCACCACCGGACACGAACACTGAAGCTTTCTTT
TRBD2,.,TRBV28,TRBJ2-7,CASSRVSGMYEQYF,TGTGCCAGCAGCCGGGTTAGCGGGATGTACGAGCAGTACTTC
TRBD2,once,TRBV28,TRBJ2-7,CASSYPIPSPGLAGGRSYEQYF,TGTGCCAGCAGTTACCCCATACCGTCTCCGGGACTAGCGGGAGGGCGGTCCTACGAGCAGTACTTC
.,.,TRBV7-8,TRBJ2-5,CASSTLGQKETQYF,TGTGCCAGCAGCACACTCGGACAGAAAGAGACCCAGTACTTC
.,.,TRBV18,TRBJ2-7,CASSPPRGSLSYEQYF,TGTGCCAGCTCACCACCGAGAGGGTCCCTCTCCTACGAGCAGTACTTC